This is a list of T cell receptor beta chains from one sample in a study of T cell repertoires in cytomegalovirus infection. Their antigen targets remain unknown. TCRdb called the reads again in MiXCR, with one record for every CDR3 protein. The sample gives about 160,000 distinct CDR3 sequences, about 20% of which show up once; under 30% is in the top ten. Sample: CD8+ T cells from cultured PBMCs, taken from culture after CMV antigen stimulation. The receptor set was obtained from a human donor in good health (CMV status not recorded). Some clones in this sample may be carry-over from other donors' samples. CDR3s include the opening cysteine and the closing phenylalanine or tryptophan. Clone sizes are given selectively: once, few, many, or a class where the clone is expanded.

j_call	v_call	clone_size	cdr3_aa
TRBJ2-5	TRBV6-2/TRBV6-3	few	CASSYSTSGGRETQYF
TRBJ2-7	TRBV7-2	medium-sized	CASRPYSGGAVEQYF
TRBJ2-7	TRBV7-9	few	CASSSGLEYNHEQYF
TRBJ1-2	TRBV6-5	few	CASSPGTDPNYGYTF
TRBJ2-5	TRBV6-2/TRBV6-3	few	CASAYREETQYF
TRBJ2-3	TRBV7-2	.	CASSQHDRTDTQYF
TRBJ1-4	TRBV11-2	.	CASSLDLDREVEKLFF
TRBJ1-4	TRBV7-2	few	CASSPLGTGGLGNEKLFF
TRBJ2-1	TRBV11-2	.	CASSSSGGPYNEQFF
TRBJ2-3	TRBV6-2/TRBV6-3	once	CASSYSLVRGADTQYF
TRBJ2-2	TRBV23-1	few	CASSHITGSGELFF
TRBJ1-4	TRBV28	.	CASSHSSDRVGEKLFF
TRBJ2-5	TRBV7-8	.	CASSFVLGDETQYF
TRBJ2-7	TRBV9	many	CASSTGLAGAYEQYF
TRBJ1-1	TRBV28	.	CASKHFNRGNTEAFF
TRBJ2-2	TRBV12-3/TRBV12-4	few	CASSPTGTSAGGELFF
TRBJ1-5	TRBV6-6	few	CASSYLGRPPQHF
TRBJ1-4	TRBV6-5	.	CASSYNGGDNEKLFF
TRBJ2-5	TRBV14	.	CASSQDFGREQETQYF
TRBJ2-7	TRBV19	few	CASSYGGPTGEQYF
TRBJ2-3	TRBV7-6	few	CASSHRQGVTDTQYF
TRBJ1-6	TRBV27	few	CASSLFKGLNSPLHF
TRBJ1-1	TRBV9	.	CASSPHGGKNTEAFF
TRBJ1-2	TRBV7-2	few	CASSSETFNYGYTF
TRBJ2-7	TRBV7-9	.	CASSFRTGQGEAYEQYF
TRBJ2-3	TRBV4-2	.	CASSQVLRESDTQYF
TRBJ1-6	TRBV27	.	CASSIIGSGGVRSPLHF
TRBJ2-3	TRBV2	.	CASSEEGSGGTDTQYF
TRBJ1-5	TRBV27	.	CASSLSAGGGYSNQPQHF
TRBJ1-2	TRBV7-9	once	CASSTDKQPINYGYTF
TRBJ2-2	TRBV29-1	.	CSVEARNTGELFF
TRBJ1-4	TRBV4-1	.	CASSQQDRPMEKLFF
TRBJ2-7	TRBV4-1	few	CASSQDRDRYYEQYF
TRBJ1-2	TRBV12-3/TRBV12-4	.	CASSHLYGYTF
TRBJ2-7	TRBV7-2	.	CASSPRPDSSYEQYF
TRBJ2-7	TRBV12-3/TRBV12-4	.	CASSTTYLPHEQYF
TRBJ1-1	TRBV19	few	CASRPGQGFYTEAFF
TRBJ2-1	TRBV2	.	CARRLAGNEQFF
TRBJ2-7	TRBV2	few	CASSDLDAVSYEQYF
TRBJ2-7	TRBV6-2/TRBV6-3	.	CASSITNAYEQYF
TRBJ1-1	TRBV6-6	.	CASSLWHRVGFAFF
TRBJ2-7	TRBV7-8	.	CASSQRSGQGSYEQYF
TRBJ1-4	TRBV7-9	.	CASSDASGAPNEKLFF
TRBJ2-7	TRBV7-9	.	CASSRRRHPYEQYF
TRBJ1-1	TRBV4-3	few	CASSAEGVTEAFF
TRBJ1-2	TRBV12-3/TRBV12-4	.	CASRRPGNYGYTF
TRBJ2-1	TRBV29-1	.	CSVEGGGPSGGVYNEQFF
TRBJ1-2	TRBV7-6	many	CASSQQGPDLLNYGYTF
TRBJ2-3	TRBV4-1	few	CASSPREAGAQDTQYF
TRBJ2-7	TRBV5-5	many	CASYKGQGAYEQYF
TRBJ1-2	TRBV6-8	.	CASPGQGNYGYTF
TRBJ2-4	TRBV6-5	.	CASSYGTSLAKNIQYF
TRBJ2-7	TRBV20-1	.	CSASRQAARPPYEQYF
TRBJ2-1	TRBV7-2	medium-sized	CASSLAWGLQGFF
TRBJ2-7	TRBV14	.	CASSQGHDRFYEQYF
TRBJ1-1	TRBV5-6	few	CASSLGPGGRTEAFF
TRBJ1-2	TRBV29-1	.	CSVLQGVDGYTF